These 18 T cell receptor beta chains originate from one sample sequenced in a study of blood T cells in healthy people across ages. Primers used in a second PCR of roughly 6 to 11 cycles were a sample-barcoded 5' primer and a J-beta primer mix. MiXCR, run by TCRdb on the 5' RACE reads, gives a single entry per CDR3 protein. This sample has around 1,700,000 distinct CDR3 sequences, with approximately 28% found just once. Sample: blood. These receptors came from a woman in her thirties in good health.

The CDR3 DNA reads as TGCAGTGCTGTCGTGCCCCAGGGGAACACTGAAGCTTTCTTT. Translating gives CSAVVPQGNTEAFF. The rearrangement uses TRBV20-1 and TRBJ1-1, with a tentative D call TRBD1 (5 bases). This CDR3 has 14 residues. Germline-derived CDR1 and CDR2 are DFQATT and SNEGSKA (reference sequence). V lost 5 bases, J lost 1 base, and 14 bases lay in between.

This clonotype was counted many times. V is TRBV28 and J is TRBJ2-1, with D tentatively TRBD2 (5 bases). The CDR3 is made up of 13 amino acids. Germline CDR1 and CDR2: MDHEN and SYDVKM. Trimming took 5 bases from V and 3 from J, leaving 8 bases between them. The CDR3, as DNA: TGTGCCAGCAGTAGGACTGTCTACAATGAGCAGTTCTTC. Translated: CASSRTVYNEQFF.

There are many counts of this clonotype. The rearrangement links TRBV12-3 or TRBV12-4 to TRBJ2-3; D perhaps matches TRBD2 (6 bases). Trimming took off 3 bases at V and 2 bases at J, with 9 bases between the two ends. The CDR3 covers 14 residues. CDR3 DNA: TGTGCCAGCAGTTTCGCGGGGAACACAGATACGCAGTATTTT. Amino acids: CASSFAGNTDTQYF.

There are many counts of this clonotype. The chain recombines TRBV12-3 or TRBV12-4 with TRBJ2-1; the D is unclear. CDR3 length equals 13 residues. V was clipped by 6 bases and J by 3 bases, with 9 bases between them. In DNA form, the CDR3 reads TGTGCCAGCAGCCGAACCCTCTACAATGAGCAGTTCTTC. Encoded protein: CASSRTLYNEQFF.

This clonotype was seen at least ten times. This chain connects TRBV20-1 to TRBJ2-1, with D possibly matching TRBD2 (6 bases). The CDR3 loop spans 14 amino acids. Germline V gene lookup returns CDR1 DFQATT and CDR2 SNEGSKA (reference sequence). The germline V and J ends were trimmed by 8 bases and 9 bases, with 23 bases remaining between them. The CDR3 DNA reads TGCAGTCTTCCTAGCGCCGTCGGTTCCGGTGAGCAGTTCTTC. Translated: CSLPSAVGSGEQFF.

To note about this clonotype: The junction departs from the called germline gene at one end, perhaps through a read error. The V call is TRBV6-1, the J call TRBJ1-2, with 8 bases fitting TRBD1. Germline CDR1 MNHNS, CDR2 SASEGT. The CDR3 extends over 16 amino acids. CDR3 sequence: CASSPGRTGSNYCYTF. The CDR3 nucleotides are TGTGCCAGCAGTCCGGGCCGGACAGGGTCTAACTATTGCTACACCTTC.

This clonotype was recorded once. This likely comes from a read error, as the CDR3 has no conserved phenylalanine or tryptophan at its end. The chain uses TRBV29-1 and TRBJ1-1; D is uncertain. V lost 6 bases to trimming and J lost 5 bases, with 10 bases between them. This CDR3 spans 11 amino acids. In germline, CDR1 is SQVTM, CDR2 ANQGSEA. The CDR3 coding sequence is TGCAGCGTCGACGAATGGACTGAAGCTTTCTCT. Protein product: CSVDEWTEAFS.

On this clonotype itself: One end of the junction does not line up with germline, which may come from a read error. This chain links TRBV28 with TRBJ2-7; D unresolved. Germline V CDR1 and CDR2: MDHEN, SYDVKM. The CDR3 runs to 14 residues. In nucleotides, the CDR3 is TGTGCCGGCAGTCCCACTGGAAGCTCCTACGAGCAGTACTTC. Amino acid sequence: CAGSPTGSSYEQYF.

Remarks on this clonotype: Given the absence of the conserved phenylalanine or tryptophan at the CDR3 end, a read error is likely. The chain couples TRBV6-1 to TRBJ2-4; the D gene could be TRBD1 or TRBD2 (5 bases each). The CDR3 has 15 amino acids. Germline CDR1 MNHNS, CDR2 SASEGT. V lost 8 bases and J lost 0, with 14 bases in between. CDR3 loop: CASLGERLAKNIQYL. DNA for the CDR3: TGTGCCAGCCTGGGGGAGAGACTAGCCAAAAACATTCAGTACTTA.

The chain combines TRBV7-9 with TRBJ2-6; D is undetermined. CDR1 and CDR2 from the germline V gene are SEHNR and FQNEAQ (reference sequence). Trimming took 2 bases from V and 0 from J, leaving 8 bases between them. This CDR3 region has 16 residues. CDR3 protein: CASSLYKDSGANVLTF. Written as DNA, the CDR3 is TGTGCCAGCAGCTTATATAAGGACTCTGGGGCCAACGTCCTGACTTTC.

This clonotype was counted only a few times. The CDR3 sequence: CASSLTQVDTGELFF. The CDR3 region has the DNA TGCGCCAGCAGCTTGACTCAGGTCGACACCGGGGAGCTGTTTTTT. The rearrangement links TRBV5-1 to TRBJ2-2; D gene uncertain. There are 15 residues in the CDR3. Germline V CDR1 and CDR2: SGHRS, YFSETQ. V shed 1 base and J shed 3 bases, with 10 bases lying between them.

V and J are TRBV30 and TRBJ1-6; possibly TRBD1 for D (6 bases). Germline CDR1 is GTSNPN and CDR2 is SVGIG (reference sequence). The CDR3 is made up of 13 amino acids. V dropped 4 bases and J dropped 9 bases, with 13 bases sitting between them. The CDR3 nucleotides are TGTGCCTGGACGCGGGACAACGGTTCACCCCTCCACTTT. Encoded protein: CAWTRDNGSPLHF.

In its sample, this clonotype was seen many times. The CDR3 nucleotides are TGTGCCAGCAGCGCTAGGCTATCCTACAATGAGCAGTTCTTC. As protein: CASSARLSYNEQFF. V usage is TRBV12-3 or TRBV12-4 and J usage is TRBJ2-1; D gene ambiguous. Trimming shortened V by 6 bases and J by 1 base, and 10 bases separated the two germline ends. The CDR3 runs 14 residues.

This clonotype came up a few times. The chain joins TRBV5-1 to TRBJ2-5; 7 nucleotides line up with TRBD1. The assigned J gene may be wrong: the sequence end matches TRBJ2-7 better. The germline V gene encodes CDR1 SGHRS and CDR2 YFSETQ. The length of the CDR3 is 14 residues. The CDR3 nucleotides are TGCGCCAGCAGCTTAACCCAGGGGGACTACGAGCAGTACTTC. Protein: CASSLTQGDYEQYF.

The sample holds a few counts of this clonotype. The chain links TRBV29-1 to TRBJ2-1, with D tentatively TRBD2 (6 bases). The V gene's germline CDR1 is SQVTM and CDR2 ANQGSEA. Trimming pared 3 bases from V and 3 bases from J, leaving 18 bases between. The CDR3 loop spans 16 amino acids. The CDR3 region has the DNA TGCAGCGTTGACCTTTCGACTAGTCCGGTCTACAATGAGCAGTTCTTC. Translating it yields CSVDLSTSPVYNEQFF.

The chain is built from TRBV7-2 and TRBJ1-2; TRBD1 matches at 9 bases. This CDR3 has 15 amino acids. V trimming: 5 bases; J trimming: 2 bases; junction bases outside the gene matches: 6. The germline V gene encodes CDR1 SGHTA and CDR2 FQGNSA. CDR3 residues: CASSPHTGGNYGYTF. In DNA, the CDR3 is TGTGCCAGCAGCCCCCACACAGGGGGCAACTATGGCTACACCTTC.

This clonotype occurred a few times. The V gene is TRBV6-5, the J gene TRBJ1-6; D unclear. CDR3 length equals 13 residues. Trimming took 4 bases from V and 9 from J, leaving 10 bases between them. In germline, CDR1 is MNHEY, CDR2 SVGAGI. CDR3 in DNA: TGTGCCAGCAGTTGGGCATTGGGTTCACCCCTCCACTTT. It codes for CASSWALGSPLHF.

As regards this clonotype: The junction shows a germline mismatch at one end, possibly a read error. The V and J genes are TRBV7-9 and TRBJ2-3; D call uncertain. Germline CDR1 and CDR2: SEHNR and FQNEAQ (reference sequence). The CDR3 contains 16 residues. Written as DNA, the CDR3 is TGTGCCAGCAGCTTAGCCCCCAGCGAGTACACAGATACGCGGTATTTT. It yields the protein CASSLAPSEYTDTRYF.